This T cell receptor (beta chain) was observed in a study of blood T cell repertoires in COVID-19. This clone was detected only once. Here immunoSEQ multiplex PCR was the method, and the copy in TCRdb shows in-frame clones only, minus some. Here the sample spans some 320,000 clones, over 85% being singletons. The TCR originated in a woman aged 50 to 60 who had been exposed to COVID-19. Specimen: PBMCs or T cells enriched from blood (not recorded which).

The CDR3 nucleotides are TGTGCCAGCAGTTTTCGGGACAGGCCCGAAGCTTTCTTT. Protein sequence: CASSFRDRPEAFF. The gene calls are TRBV28 and TRBJ1-1; 8 bases fit TRBD1. The germline V gene encodes CDR1 MDHEN and CDR2 SYDVKM. The V segment lost 3 bases and the J segment 8 bases; nucleotides outside the gene matches: 5. The CDR3 covers 13 residues.